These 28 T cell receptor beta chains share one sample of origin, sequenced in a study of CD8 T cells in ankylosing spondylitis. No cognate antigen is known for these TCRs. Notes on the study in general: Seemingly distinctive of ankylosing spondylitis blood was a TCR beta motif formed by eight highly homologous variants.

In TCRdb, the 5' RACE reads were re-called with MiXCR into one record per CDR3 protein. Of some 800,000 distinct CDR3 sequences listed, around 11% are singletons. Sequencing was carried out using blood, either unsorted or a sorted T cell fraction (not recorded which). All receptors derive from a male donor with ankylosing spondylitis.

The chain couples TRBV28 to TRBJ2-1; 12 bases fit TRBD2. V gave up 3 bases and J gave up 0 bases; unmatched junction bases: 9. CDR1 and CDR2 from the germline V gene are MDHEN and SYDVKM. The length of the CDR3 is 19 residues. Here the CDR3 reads CASSFPRTSGATSYNEQFF. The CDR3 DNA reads TGTGCCAGCAGTTTCCCCCGGACTAGCGGGGCCACCTCCTACAATGAGCAGTTCTTC. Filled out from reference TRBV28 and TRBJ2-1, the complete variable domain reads DVKVTQSSRYLVKRTGEKVFLECVQDMDHENMFWYRQDPGLGLRLIYFSYDVKMKEKGDIPEGYSVSREKKERFSLILESASTNQTSMYLCASSFPRTSGATSYNEQFFGPGTRLTVL.

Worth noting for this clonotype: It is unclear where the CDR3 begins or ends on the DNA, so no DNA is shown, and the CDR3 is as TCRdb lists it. CDR3 protein: CSASSSWGPGTF. The rearrangement links TRBV20-1 to TRBJ1-2; the DNA was not compared with TRBD1, the D call given in the table. The length of the CDR3 is 12 amino acids, counting both ends. Germline loops: CDR1 DFQATT, CDR2 SNEGSKA (reference sequence).

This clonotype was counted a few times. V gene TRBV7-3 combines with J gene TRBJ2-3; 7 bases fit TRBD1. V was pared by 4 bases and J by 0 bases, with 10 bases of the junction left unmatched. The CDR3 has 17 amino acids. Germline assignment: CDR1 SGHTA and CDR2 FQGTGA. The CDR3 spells CASSSTPPGQSTDTQYF. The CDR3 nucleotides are TGTGCCAGCAGCTCAACCCCCCCGGGACAGAGCACAGATACGCAGTATTTT.

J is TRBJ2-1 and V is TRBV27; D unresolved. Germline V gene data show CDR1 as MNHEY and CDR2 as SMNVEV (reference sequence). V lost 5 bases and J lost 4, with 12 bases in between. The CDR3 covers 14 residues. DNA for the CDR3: TGTGCCAGCAGTCAAGGTCGGGTTTACAATGAGCAGTTCTTC. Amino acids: CASSQGRVYNEQFF.

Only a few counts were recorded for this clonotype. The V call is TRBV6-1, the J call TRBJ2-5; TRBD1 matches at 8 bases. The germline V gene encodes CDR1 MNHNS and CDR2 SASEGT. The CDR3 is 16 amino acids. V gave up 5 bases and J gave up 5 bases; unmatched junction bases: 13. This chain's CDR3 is CASSRSGTGLLETQYF. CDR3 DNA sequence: TGTGCCAGCAGTCGTTCCGGGACAGGCCTACTGGAGACCCAGTACTTC.

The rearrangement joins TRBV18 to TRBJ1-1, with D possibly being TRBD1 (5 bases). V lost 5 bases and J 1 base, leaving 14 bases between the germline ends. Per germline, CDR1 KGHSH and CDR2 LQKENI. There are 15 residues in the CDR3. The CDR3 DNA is TGTGCCAGCTCAGTTTTACCGGGACCGAACACTGAAGCTTTCTTT. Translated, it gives CASSVLPGPNTEAFF.

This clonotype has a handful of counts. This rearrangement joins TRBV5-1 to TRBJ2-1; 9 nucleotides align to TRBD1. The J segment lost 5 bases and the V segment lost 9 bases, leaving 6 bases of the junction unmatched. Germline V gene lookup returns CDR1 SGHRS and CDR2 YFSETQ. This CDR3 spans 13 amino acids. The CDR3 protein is CATRDRVDNEQFF. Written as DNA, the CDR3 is TGCGCCACCCGGGACAGGGTGGACAATGAGCAGTTCTTC.

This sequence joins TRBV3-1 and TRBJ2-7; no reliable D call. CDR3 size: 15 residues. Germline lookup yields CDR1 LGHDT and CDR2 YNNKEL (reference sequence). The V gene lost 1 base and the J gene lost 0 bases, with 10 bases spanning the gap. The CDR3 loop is CASSQGHVISYEQYF. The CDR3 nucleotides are TGTGCCAGCAGCCAAGGTCACGTGATCTCCTACGAGCAGTACTTC.

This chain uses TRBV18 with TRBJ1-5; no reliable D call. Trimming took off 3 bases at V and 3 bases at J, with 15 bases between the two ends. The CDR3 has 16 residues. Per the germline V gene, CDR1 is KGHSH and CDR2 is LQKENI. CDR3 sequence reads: CASSPSGHGPNQPQHF. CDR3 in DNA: TGTGCCAGCTCACCCTCGGGCCACGGGCCCAATCAGCCCCAGCATTTT.

For the CDR3, the DNA is TGCGCCACCAGTGACCCGGGACTAGCAGAAGAGACCCAGTACTTC. Translation gives CATSDPGLAEETQYF. This chain connects TRBV5-1 to TRBJ2-5; TRBD2 matches 9 bases. After removal of 9 bases from V and 3 bases from J, the junction contained 12 bases not matched to a gene. CDR3 length: 15 amino acids. Germline V CDR1 and CDR2: SGHRS, YFSETQ.

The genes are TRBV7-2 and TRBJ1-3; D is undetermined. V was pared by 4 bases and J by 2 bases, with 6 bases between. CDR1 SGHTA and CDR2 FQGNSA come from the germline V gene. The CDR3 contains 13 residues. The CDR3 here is CASSSYTGNTIYF. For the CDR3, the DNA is TGTGCCAGCAGCTCATATACTGGAAACACCATATATTTT.

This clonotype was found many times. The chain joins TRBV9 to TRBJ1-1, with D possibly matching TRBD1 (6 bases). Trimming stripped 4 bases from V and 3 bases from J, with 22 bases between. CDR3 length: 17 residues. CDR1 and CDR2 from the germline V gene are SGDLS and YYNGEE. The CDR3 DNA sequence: TGTGCCAGCAGCCGTGGACAGTTACCCGCCTTGTACACTGAAGCTTTCTTT. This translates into CASSRGQLPALYTEAFF.

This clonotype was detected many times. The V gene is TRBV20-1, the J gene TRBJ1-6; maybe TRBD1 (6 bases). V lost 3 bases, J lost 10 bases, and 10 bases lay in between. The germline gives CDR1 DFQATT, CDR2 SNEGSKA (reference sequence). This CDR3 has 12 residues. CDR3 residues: CSASKGDSPLHF. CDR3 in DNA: TGCAGTGCTAGTAAGGGGGACTCACCCCTCCACTTT.

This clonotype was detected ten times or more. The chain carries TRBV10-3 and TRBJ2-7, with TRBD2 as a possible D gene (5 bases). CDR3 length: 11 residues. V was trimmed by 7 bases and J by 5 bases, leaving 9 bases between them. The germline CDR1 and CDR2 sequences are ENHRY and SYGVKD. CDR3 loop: CAITNGDEQYF. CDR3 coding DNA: TGTGCCATCACCAACGGGGACGAGCAGTACTTC.

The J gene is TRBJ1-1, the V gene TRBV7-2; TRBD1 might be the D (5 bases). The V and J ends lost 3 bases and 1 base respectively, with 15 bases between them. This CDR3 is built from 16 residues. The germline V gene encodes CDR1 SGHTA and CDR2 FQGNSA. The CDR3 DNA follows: TGTGCCAGCAGCTTTCGACAGCGATCAGAGAACACTGAAGCTTTCTTT. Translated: CASSFRQRSENTEAFF.

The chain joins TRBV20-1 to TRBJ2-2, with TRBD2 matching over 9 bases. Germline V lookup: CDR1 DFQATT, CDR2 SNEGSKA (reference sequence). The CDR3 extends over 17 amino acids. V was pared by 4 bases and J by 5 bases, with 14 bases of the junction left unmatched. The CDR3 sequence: CSATRDRLAAVTGELFF. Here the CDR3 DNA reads TGCAGTGCTACAAGAGATAGACTAGCGGCAGTAACCGGGGAGCTGTTTTTT.

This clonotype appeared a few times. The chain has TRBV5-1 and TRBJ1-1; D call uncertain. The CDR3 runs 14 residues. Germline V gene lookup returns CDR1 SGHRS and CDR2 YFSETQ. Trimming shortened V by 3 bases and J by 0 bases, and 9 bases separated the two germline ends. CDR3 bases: TGCGCCAGCAGCTATCGAGCCCTGAACACTGAAGCTTTCTTT. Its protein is CASSYRALNTEAFF.

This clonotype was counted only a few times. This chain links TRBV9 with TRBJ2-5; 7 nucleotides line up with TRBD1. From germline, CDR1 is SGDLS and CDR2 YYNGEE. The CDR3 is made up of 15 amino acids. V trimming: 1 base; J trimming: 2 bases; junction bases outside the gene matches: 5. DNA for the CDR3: TGTGCCAGCAGCGTAAGCCGGGGACAGCAAGAGACCCAGTACTTC. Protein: CASSVSRGQQETQYF.

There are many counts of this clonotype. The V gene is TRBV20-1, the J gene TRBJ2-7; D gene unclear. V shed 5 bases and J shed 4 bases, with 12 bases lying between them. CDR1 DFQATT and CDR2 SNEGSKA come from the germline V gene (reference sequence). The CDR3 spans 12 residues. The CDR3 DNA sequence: TGCAGTGCTGCCCCACCCGAATACGAGCAGTACTTC. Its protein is CSAAPPEYEQYF.

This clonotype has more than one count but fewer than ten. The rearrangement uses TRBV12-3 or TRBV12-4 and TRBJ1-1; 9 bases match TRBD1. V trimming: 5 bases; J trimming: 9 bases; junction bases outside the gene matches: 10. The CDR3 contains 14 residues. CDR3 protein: CASSLKQGARKAFF. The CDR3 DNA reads TGTGCCAGCAGTCTGAAACAGGGGGCAAGGAAAGCTTTCTTT.

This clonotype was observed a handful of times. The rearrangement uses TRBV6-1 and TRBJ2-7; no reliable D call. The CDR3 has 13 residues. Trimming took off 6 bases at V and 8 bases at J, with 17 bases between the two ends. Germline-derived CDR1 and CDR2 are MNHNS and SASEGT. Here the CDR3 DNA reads TGTGCCAGCAGCCGATCCCCCGAGGTAAAGCAGTACTTC. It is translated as CASSRSPEVKQYF.

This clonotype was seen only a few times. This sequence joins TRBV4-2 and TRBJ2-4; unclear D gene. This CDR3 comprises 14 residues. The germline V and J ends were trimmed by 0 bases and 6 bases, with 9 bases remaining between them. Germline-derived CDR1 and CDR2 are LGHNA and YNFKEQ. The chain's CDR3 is CASSQDNARNIQYF. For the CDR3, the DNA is TGTGCCAGCAGCCAAGATAATGCTAGAAACATTCAGTACTTC.

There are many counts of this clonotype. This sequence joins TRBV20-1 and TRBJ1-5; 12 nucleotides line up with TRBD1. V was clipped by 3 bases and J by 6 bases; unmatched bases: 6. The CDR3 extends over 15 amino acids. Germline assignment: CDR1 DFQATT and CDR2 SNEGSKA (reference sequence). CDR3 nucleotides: TGCAGTGCTAGGACCCGGGACAGGGGGCTTCAGCCCCAGCATTTT. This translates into CSARTRDRGLQPQHF.

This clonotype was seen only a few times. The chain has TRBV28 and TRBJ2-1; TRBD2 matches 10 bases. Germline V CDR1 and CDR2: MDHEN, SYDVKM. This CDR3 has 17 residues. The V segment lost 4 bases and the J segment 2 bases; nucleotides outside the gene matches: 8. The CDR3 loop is CASSSSPGLATYNEQFF. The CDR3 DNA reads TGTGCCAGCAGTTCCTCCCCGGGACTAGCGACCTACAATGAGCAGTTCTTC.

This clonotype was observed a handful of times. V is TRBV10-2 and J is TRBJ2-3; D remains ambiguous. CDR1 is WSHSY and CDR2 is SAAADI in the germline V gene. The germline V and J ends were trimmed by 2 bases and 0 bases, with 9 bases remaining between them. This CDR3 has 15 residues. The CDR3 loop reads CASSEPAKSTDTQYF. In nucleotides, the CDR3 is TGCGCCAGCAGTGAGCCGGCTAAAAGCACAGATACGCAGTATTTT.

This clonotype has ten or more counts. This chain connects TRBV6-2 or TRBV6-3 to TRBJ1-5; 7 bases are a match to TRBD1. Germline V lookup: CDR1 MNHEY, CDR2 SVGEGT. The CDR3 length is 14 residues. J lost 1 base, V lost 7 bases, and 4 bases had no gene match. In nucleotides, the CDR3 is TGTGCCAGCAAGGCCAGGGGGAGCAATCAGCCCCAGCATTTT. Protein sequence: CASKARGSNQPQHF.

In nucleotides, the CDR3 is TGTGCCAGCAGCTTTCGGGACACCATATATTTT. Translating gives CASSFRDTIYF. J is TRBJ1-3 and V is TRBV7-9, with D uncertain. CDR3 size: 11 residues. With 3 bases removed from V and 8 bases from J, the gap between germline ends came to 5 bases. Germline V gene data show CDR1 as SEHNR and CDR2 as FQNEAQ (reference sequence).

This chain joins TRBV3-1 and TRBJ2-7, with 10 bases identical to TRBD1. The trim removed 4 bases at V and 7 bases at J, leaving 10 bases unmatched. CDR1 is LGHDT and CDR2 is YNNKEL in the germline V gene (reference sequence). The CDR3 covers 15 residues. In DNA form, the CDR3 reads TGTGCCAGCAGCCCAGGCGGGACAGGGGTTGAGGAGCAGTACTTC. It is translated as CASSPGGTGVEEQYF.